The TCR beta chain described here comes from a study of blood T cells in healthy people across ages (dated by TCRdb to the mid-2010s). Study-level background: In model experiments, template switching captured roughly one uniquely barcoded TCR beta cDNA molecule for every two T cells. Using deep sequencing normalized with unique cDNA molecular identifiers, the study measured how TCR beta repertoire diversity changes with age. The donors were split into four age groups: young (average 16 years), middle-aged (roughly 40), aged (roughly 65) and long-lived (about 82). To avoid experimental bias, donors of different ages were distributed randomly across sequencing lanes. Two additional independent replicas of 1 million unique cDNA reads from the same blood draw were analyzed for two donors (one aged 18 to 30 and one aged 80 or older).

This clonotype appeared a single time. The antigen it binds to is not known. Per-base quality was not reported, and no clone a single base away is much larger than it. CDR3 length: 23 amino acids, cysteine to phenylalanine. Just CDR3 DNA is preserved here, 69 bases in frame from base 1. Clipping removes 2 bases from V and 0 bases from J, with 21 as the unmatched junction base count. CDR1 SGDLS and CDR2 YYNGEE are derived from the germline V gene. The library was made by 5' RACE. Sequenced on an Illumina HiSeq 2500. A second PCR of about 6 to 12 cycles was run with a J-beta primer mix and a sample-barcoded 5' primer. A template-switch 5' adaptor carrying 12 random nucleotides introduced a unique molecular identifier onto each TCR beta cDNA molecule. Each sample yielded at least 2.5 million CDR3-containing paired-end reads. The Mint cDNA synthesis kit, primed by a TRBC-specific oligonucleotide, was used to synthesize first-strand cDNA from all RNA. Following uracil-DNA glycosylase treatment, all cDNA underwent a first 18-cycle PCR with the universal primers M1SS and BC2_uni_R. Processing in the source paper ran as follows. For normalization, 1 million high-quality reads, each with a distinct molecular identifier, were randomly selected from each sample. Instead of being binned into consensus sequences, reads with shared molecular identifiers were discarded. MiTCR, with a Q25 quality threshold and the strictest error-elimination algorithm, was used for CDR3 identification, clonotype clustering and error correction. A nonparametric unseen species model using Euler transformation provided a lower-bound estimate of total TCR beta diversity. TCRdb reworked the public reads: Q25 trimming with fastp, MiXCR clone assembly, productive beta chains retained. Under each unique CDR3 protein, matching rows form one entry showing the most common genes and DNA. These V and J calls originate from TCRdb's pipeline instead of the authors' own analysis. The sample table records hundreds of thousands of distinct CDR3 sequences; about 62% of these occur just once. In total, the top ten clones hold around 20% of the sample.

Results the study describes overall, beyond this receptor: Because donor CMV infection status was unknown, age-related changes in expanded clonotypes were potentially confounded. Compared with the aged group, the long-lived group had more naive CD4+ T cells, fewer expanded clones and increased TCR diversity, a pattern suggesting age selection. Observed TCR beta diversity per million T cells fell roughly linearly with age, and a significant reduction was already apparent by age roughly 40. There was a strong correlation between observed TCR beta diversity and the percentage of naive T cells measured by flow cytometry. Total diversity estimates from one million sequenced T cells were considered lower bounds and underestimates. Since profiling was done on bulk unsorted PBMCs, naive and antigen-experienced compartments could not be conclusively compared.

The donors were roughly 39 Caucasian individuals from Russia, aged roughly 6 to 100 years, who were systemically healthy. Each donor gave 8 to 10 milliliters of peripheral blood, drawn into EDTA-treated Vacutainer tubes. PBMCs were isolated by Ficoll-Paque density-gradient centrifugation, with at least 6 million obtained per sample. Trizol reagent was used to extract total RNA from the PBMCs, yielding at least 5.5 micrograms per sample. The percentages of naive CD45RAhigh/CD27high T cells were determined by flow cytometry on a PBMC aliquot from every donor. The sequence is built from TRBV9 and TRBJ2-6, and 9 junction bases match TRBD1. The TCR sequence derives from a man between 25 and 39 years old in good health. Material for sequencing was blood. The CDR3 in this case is CASSVNQYGTGTYSISGANVLTF. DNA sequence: TGTGCCAGCAGCGTTAACCAATATGGGACAGGGACTTATTCCATCTCTGGGGCCAACGTCCTGACTTTC.